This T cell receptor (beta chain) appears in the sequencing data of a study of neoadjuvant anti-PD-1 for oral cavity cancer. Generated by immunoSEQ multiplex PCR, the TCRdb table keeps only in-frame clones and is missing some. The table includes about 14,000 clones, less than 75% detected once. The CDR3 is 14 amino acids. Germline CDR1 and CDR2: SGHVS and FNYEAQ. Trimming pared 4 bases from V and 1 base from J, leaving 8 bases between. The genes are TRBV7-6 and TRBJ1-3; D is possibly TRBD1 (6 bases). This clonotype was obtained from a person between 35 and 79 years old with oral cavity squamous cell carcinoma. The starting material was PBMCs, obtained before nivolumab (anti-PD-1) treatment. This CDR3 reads CASSSRGSGNTIYF. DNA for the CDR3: TGTGCCAGCAGCTCCAGGGGTTCTGGAAACACCATATATTTT.